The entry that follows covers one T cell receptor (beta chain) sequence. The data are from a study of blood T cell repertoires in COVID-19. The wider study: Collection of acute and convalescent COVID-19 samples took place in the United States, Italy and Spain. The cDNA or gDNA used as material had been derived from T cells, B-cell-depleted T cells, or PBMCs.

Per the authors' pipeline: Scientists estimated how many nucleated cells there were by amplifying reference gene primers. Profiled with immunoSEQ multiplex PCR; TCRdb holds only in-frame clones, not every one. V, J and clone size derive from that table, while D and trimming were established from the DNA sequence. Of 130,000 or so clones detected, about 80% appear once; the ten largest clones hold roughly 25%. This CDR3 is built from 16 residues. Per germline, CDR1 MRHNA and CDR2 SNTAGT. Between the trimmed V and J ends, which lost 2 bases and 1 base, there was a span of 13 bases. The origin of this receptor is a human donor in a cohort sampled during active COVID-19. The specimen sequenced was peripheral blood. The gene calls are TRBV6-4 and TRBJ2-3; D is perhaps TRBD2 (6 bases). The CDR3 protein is CASSDAFGSGTDTQYF. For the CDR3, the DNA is TGTGCCAGCAGTGACGCCTTCGGGAGCGGCACAGATACGCAGTATTTT.